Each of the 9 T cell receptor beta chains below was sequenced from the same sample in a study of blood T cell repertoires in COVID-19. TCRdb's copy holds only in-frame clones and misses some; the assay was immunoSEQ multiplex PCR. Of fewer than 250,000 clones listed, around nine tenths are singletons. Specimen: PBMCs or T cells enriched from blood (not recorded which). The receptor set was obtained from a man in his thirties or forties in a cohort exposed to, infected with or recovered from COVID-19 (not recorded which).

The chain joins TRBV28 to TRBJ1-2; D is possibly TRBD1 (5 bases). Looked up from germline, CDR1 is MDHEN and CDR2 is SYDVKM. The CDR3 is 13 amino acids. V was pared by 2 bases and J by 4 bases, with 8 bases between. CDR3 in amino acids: CASSLRQPYGYTF. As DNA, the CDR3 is TGTGCCAGCAGTTTAAGACAGCCCTATGGCTACACCTTC.

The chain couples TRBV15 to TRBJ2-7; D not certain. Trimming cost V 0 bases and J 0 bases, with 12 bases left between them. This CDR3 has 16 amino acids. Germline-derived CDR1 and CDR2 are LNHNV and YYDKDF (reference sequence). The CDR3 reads CATSRDPVGGSYEQYF. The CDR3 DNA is TGTGCCACCAGCAGAGATCCGGTAGGCGGCTCCTACGAGCAGTACTTC.

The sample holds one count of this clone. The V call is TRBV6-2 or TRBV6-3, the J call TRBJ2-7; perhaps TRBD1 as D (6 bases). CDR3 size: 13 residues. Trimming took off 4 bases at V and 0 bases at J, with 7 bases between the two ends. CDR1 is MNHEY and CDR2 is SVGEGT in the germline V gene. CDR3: CASSSTGSYEQYF. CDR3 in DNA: TGTGCCAGCAGTTCGACAGGCTCCTACGAGCAGTACTTC.

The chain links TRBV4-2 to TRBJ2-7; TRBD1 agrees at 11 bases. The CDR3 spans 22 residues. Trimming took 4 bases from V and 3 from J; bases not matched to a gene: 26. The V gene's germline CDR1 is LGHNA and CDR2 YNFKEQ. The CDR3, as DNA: TGTGCCAGCAGCCTCGTTCCGAATGCCGGGACAGGGGGTCTAGGAGTAGGCTACGAGCAGTACTTC. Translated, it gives CASSLVPNAGTGGLGVGYEQYF.

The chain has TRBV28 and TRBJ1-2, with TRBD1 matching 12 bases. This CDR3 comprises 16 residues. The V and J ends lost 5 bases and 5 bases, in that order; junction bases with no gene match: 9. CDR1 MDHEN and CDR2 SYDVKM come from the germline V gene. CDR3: CASSTSGTGGVYGYTF. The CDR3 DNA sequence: TGTGCCAGCAGTACCTCCGGGACAGGGGGCGTTTATGGCTACACCTTC.

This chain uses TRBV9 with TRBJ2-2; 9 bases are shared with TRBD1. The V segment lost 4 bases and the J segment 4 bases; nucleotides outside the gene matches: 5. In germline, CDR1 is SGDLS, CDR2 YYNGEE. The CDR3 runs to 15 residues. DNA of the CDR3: TGTGCCAGCAGCCCGGGACAGGGCAGCACCGGGGAGCTGTTTTTT. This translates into CASSPGQGSTGELFF.

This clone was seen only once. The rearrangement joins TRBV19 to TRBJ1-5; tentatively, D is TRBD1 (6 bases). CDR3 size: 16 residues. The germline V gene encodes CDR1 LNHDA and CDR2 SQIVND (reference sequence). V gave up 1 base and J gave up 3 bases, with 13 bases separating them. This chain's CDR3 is CASSIGAGANNQPQHF. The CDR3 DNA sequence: TGTGCCAGTAGTATAGGGGCAGGGGCCAACAATCAGCCCCAGCATTTT.

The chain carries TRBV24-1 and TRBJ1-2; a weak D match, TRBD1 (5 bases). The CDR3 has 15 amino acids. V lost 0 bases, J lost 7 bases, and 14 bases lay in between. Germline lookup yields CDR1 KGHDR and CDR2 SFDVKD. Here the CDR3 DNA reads TGTGCCACCAGTGATTTGCCCGCGGGGACGGGTGGCTACACCTTC. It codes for CATSDLPAGTGGYTF.

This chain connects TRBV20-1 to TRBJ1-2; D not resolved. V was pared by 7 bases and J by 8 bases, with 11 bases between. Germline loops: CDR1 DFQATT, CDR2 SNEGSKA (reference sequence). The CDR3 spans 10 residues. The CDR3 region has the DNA TGCAGTGATCACCTAGTGGGCTACACCTTC. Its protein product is CSDHLVGYTF.